The source of this T cell receptor beta chain is a study of blood T cell repertoires in COVID-19. The assay was immunoSEQ multiplex PCR, and TCRdb's table has in-frame clones only and misses some. The sample records over 300,000 clones, around 85% being singletons. The germline CDR1 and CDR2 sequences are SGHNT and YYREEE (reference sequence). After removal of 2 bases from V and 10 bases from J, the junction contained 6 bases not matched to a gene. This CDR3 is 13 amino acids long. V and J are TRBV5-4 and TRBJ2-1; 7 nucleotides agree with TRBD1. The receptor was isolated from a human donor in a cohort sampled during active COVID-19. Sample: peripheral blood. CDR3 nucleotide sequence: TGTGCCAGCAGCTTACCTCGGGACAGAGAGCAGTTCTTC. Its protein is CASSLPRDREQFF.